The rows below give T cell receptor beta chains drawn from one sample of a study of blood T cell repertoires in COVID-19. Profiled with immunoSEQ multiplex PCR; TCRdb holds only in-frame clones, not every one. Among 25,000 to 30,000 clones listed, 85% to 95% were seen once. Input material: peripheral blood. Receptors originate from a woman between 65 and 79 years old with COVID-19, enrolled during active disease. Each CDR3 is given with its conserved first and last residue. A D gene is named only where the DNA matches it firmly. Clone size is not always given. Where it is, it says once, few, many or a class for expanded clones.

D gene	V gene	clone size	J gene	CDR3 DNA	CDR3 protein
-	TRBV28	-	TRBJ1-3	TGTGCCAGCCTAAGGGGTAGCTCTGGAAACACCATATATTTT	CASLRGSSGNTIYF
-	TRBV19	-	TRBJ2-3	TGTGCCAGTAGTTACACTAGCACTAGCACAGATACGCAGTATTTT	CASSYTSTSTDTQYF
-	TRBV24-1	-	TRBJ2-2	TGTGCCACCAGTGATCCGAAAGGACAGCTCTTCGCCACCGGGGAGCTGTTTTTT	CATSDPKGQLFATGELFF
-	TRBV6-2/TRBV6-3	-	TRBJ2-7	TGTGCCAGCAGTTATGGACTGGGGTCCTACGAGCAGTACTTC	CASSYGLGSYEQYF
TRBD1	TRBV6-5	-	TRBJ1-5	TGTGCCAGCAGGGCCGGACAGGGCAATCAGCCCCAGCATTTT	CASRAGQGNQPQHF
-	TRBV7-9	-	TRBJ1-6	TGTGCCAGCAGCCAAGGTGCAGGAGGGAATTCACCCCTCCACTTT	CASSQGAGGNSPLHF
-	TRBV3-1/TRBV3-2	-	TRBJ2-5	TGTGCCAGCAGCCAAGAGACGGGGATAGAGGGCTCCAAGAGAGAGACCCAGTACTTC	CASSQETGIEGSKRETQYF
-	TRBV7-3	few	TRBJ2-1	TGTGCCAGCAGCTCCACGGTGGGAGAAGTTGCTGAGCAGTTCTTC	CASSSTVGEVAEQFF
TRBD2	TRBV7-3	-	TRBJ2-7	TGTGCCAGCAGCTTAACAGGGACTAGCGGGGCCTTACAGTACTTC	CASSLTGTSGALQYF
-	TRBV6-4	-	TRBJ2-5	TGTGCCAGCAGTGACCCTAGCCCCCCCGGACAGGGAGGGGCCCAGTACTTC	CASSDPSPPGQGGAQYF
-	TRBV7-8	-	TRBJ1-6	TGTGCCAGCAGCTTAGCGCGGTTTAGTCAGGGAAAGTCACCCCTCCACTTT	CASSLARFSQGKSPLHF
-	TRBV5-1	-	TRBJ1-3	TGCGCCAGCAGCTTGGGGGACACTCGTTCTGGAAACACCATATATTTT	CASSLGDTRSGNTIYF
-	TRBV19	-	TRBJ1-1	TGTGCCAGTAGTATTGTAGTTGACACTGAAGCTTTCTTT	CASSIVVDTEAFF
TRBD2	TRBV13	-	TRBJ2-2	TGTGCCAGCAGCCTCGGGACTAGCGGCTACACCGGGGAGCTGTTTTTT	CASSLGTSGYTGELFF
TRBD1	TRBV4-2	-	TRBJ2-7	TGTGCCAGCAGCCAAGATGACAGGGGCTCCTACGAGCAGTACTTC	CASSQDDRGSYEQYF
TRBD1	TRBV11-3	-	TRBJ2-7	TGTGCCAGCAGCGCTGGGACAGCGTCCCCCTACGAGCAGTACTTC	CASSAGTASPYEQYF
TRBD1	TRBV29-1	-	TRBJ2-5	TGCAGCGTTGATACCGGGACAGGGAGCCAAGAGACCCAGTACTTC	CSVDTGTGSQETQYF
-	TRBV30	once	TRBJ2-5	TGTGCCTGGAACGGCGGGGCGACGTTTCAAGAGACCCAGTACTTC	CAWNGGATFQETQYF
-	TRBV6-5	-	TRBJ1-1	TGTGCCAGCAGTTACTCCGGGGAGAACACTGAAGCTTTCTTT	CASSYSGENTEAFF
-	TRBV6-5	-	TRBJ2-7	TGTGCCAGCAGTTACTCGACCCTGGGGGCGGGTAACGAGCAGTACTTC	CASSYSTLGAGNEQYF
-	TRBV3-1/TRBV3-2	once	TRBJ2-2	TGTGCCAGCAGCCAACTAGCGTACACCGGGGAGCTGTTTTTT	CASSQLAYTGELFF
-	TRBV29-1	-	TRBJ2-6	TGCAGCGTTGAAGAGCGGGGCTCTGGGGCCAACGTCCTGACTTTC	CSVEERGSGANVLTF
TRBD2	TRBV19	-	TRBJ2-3	TGTGCCAGTAGACCCCGTGGCGGGAGTTCCGTTGGCACAGATACGCAGTATTTT	CASRPRGGSSVGTDTQYF
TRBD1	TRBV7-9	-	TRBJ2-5	TGTGCCAGCACCTACAAGGGGGCTCAGGAGACCCAGTACTTC	CASTYKGAQETQYF
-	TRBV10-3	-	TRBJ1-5	TGTGCCATCAGTGGTGGAGGGGAGAGCAATCAGCCCCAGCATTTT	CAISGGGESNQPQHF
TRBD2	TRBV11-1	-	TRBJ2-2	TGTGCCAGCAGCTCAGGACTAGCGGGCGGGGAGCTGTTTTTT	CASSSGLAGGELFF
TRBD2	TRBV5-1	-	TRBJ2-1	TGCGCCAGCAGCTGGGGACTAGCGGGAGATGAGCAGTTCTTC	CASSWGLAGDEQFF
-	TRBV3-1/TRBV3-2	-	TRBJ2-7	TGTGCCAGCAGCCCGACAGGTGAATACAGGGAGCAGTACTTC	CASSPTGEYREQYF
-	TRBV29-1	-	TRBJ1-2	TGCAGCGTTCGAGGTGCCTATGGCTACACCTTC	CSVRGAYGYTF
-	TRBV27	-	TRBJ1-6	TGTGCCAGCAGTTTAGTTCGTAATAATTCACCCCTCCACTTT	CASSLVRNNSPLHF
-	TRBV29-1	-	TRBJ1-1	TGCAGCGTTGAGCCAGGGTGGAACACTGAAGCTTTCTTT	CSVEPGWNTEAFF
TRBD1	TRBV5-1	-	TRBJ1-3	TGCGCCAGCAGCCCCTGGGGACAGGGAGGAAACACCATATATTTT	CASSPWGQGGNTIYF